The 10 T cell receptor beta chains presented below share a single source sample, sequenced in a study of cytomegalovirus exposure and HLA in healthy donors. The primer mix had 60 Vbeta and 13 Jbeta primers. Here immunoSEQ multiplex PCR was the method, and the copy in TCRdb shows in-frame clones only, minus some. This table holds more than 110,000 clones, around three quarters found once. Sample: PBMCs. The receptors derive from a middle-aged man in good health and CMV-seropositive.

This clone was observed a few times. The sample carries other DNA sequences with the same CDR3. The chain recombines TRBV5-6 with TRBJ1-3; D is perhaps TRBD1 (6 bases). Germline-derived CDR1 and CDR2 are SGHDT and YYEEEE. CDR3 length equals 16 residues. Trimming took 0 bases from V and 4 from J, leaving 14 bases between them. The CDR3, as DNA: TGTGCCAGCAGCTTGGTCGGCAGGGGTAAAGGAAACACCATATATTTT. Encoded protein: CASSLVGRGKGNTIYF.

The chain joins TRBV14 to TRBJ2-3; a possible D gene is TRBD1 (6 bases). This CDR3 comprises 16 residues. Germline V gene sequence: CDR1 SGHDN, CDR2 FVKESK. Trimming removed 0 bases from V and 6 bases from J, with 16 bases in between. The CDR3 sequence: CASSQDRGQFADTQYF. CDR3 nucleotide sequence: TGTGCCAGCAGCCAAGACCGCGGACAGTTCGCGGATACGCAGTATTTT.

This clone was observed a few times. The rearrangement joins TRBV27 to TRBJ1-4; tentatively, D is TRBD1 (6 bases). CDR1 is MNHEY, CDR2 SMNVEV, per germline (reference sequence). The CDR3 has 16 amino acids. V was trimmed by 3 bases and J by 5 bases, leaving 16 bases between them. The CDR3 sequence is CASSLVGLGTNEKLFF. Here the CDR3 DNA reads TGTGCCAGCAGTTTGGTAGGACTGGGGACAAATGAAAAACTGTTTTTT.

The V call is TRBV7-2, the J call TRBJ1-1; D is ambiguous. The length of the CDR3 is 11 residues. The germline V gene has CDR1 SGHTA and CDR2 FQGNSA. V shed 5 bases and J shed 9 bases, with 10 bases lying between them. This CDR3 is CASSTGLKAFF. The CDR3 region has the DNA TGTGCCAGCAGCACCGGACTTAAAGCTTTCTTT.

The CDR3 loop is CAITGGNTEAFF. In DNA, the CDR3 is TGTGCCATCACAGGGGGGAACACTGAAGCTTTCTTT. This chain links TRBV10-3 with TRBJ1-1, with 7 positions matching TRBD1. The CDR3 runs to 12 residues. Trimming took 7 bases from V and 1 from J; bases not matched to a gene: 0. Looked up from germline, CDR1 is ENHRY and CDR2 is SYGVKD.

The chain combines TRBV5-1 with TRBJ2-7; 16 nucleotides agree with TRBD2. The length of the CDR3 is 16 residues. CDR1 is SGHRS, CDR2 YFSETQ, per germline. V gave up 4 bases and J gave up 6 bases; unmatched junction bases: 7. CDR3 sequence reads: CASSPGLAGGPVEQYF. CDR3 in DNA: TGCGCCAGCAGCCCGGGACTAGCGGGGGGGCCTGTCGAGCAGTACTTC.

This chain's CDR3 is CASSPAGGQETQYF. CDR3 nucleotide sequence: TGTGCCAGCAGCCCAGCGGGGGGGCAAGAGACCCAGTACTTC. This chain connects TRBV11-2 to TRBJ2-5, with 10 bases lining up with TRBD2. Trimming removed 5 bases from V and 2 bases from J; junction bases left unmatched: 2. The CDR3 contains 14 residues. Germline loops: CDR1 SGHAT, CDR2 FQNNGV.

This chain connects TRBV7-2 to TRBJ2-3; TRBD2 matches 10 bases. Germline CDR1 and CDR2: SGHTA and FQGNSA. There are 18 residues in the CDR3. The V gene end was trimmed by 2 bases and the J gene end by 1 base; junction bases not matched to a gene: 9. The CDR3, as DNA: TGTGCCAGCAGCTTACGTTTCAAACTAGCGGGGCGCACAGATACGCAGTATTTT. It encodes CASSLRFKLAGRTDTQYF.

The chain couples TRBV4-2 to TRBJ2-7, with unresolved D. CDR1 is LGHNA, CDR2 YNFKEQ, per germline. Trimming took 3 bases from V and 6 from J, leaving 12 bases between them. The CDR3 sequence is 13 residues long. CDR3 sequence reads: CASSQGPDTEQYF. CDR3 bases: TGTGCCAGCAGCCAGGGTCCAGACACCGAGCAGTACTTC.

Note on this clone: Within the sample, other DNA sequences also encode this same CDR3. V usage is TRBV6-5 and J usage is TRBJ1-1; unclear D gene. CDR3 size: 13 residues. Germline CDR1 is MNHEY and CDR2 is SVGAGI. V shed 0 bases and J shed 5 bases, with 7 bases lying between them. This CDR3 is CASSYSGGTEAFF. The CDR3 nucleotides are TGTGCCAGCAGTTACTCCGGCGGGACTGAAGCTTTCTTT.